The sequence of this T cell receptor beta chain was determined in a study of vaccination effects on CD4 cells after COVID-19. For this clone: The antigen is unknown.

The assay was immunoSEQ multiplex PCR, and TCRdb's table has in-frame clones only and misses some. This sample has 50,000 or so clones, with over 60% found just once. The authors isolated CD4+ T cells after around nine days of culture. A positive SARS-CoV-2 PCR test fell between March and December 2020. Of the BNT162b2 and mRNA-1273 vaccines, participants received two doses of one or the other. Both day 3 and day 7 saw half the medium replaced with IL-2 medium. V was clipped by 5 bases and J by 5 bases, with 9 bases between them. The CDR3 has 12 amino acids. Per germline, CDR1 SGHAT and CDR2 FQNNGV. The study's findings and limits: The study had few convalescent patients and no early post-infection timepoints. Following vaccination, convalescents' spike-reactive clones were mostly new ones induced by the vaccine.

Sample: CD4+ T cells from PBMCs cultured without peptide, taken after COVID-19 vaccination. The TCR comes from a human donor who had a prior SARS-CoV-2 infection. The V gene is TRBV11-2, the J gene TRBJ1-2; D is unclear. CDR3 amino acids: CASSADGYGYTF. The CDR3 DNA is TGTGCCAGCAGCGCGGACGGATATGGCTACACCTTC.